Each of the 15 T cell receptor beta chains below was sequenced from the same sample in a study of low-dose radiotherapy and immunotherapy resistance in tumors. Covering alpha and beta chains, TRAV- and TRBV-specific primers were used for the first-strand cDNA. For amplifying TCRs, the PCR ran for 15 to 20 cycles with Phusion, which was used together with a constant-region primer and the adapter on the V primers. In TCRdb, the reads were re-called with MiXCR into one record per CDR3 protein. Of 30,000 to 40,000 distinct CDR3 sequences listed, less than 25% are singletons. Time point in this sample: after trial treatment. Sample treatment: LDRT plus nivolumab, ipilimumab, low-dose cyclophosphamide and aspirin (RACIN trial). The specimen comprised PBMCs, sampled after low-dose radiotherapy plus immunotherapy. These receptor sequences come from a female donor with ovarian cancer.

This clonotype appeared many times. DNA of the CDR3: TGTGCCTGGAGTGAGACAGTGAACACCGGGGAGCTGTTTTTT. The encoded protein is CAWSETVNTGELFF. The chain joins TRBV30 to TRBJ2-2; D perhaps matches TRBD1 (5 bases). Germline CDR1 reads GTSNPN; CDR2 reads SVGIG (reference sequence). The CDR3 is 14 residues long. V gave up 1 base and J gave up 1 base, with 7 bases separating them.

Ten or more counts support this clonotype. The V gene is TRBV2, the J gene TRBJ2-7; possible D gene TRBD2, 6 bases. CDR1 and CDR2 from the germline V gene are SNHLY and FYNNEI. V was cut by 4 bases and J by 2 bases, with 15 bases left in between. This CDR3 region has 15 residues. The CDR3 loop is CASSAGGVLTYEQYF. The CDR3 bases are TGTGCCAGCAGTGCTGGAGGGGTTTTAACCTACGAGCAGTACTTC.

This clonotype was counted many times. The chain has TRBV12-3 or TRBV12-4 and TRBJ2-7; D ambiguous. The CDR3 spans 12 residues. Trimming took off 4 bases at V and 5 bases at J, with 9 bases between the two ends. CDR3 sequence (DNA): TGTGCCAGCAGTTCGCCACAAAACGAGCAGTACTTC. It is translated as CASSSPQNEQYF.

This clonotype was recorded many times. The chain employs TRBV20-1 and TRBJ2-1; 9 nucleotides line up with TRBD2. The CDR3 has 17 amino acids. Germline V gives CDR1 DFQATT, CDR2 SNEGSKA (reference sequence). The V segment lost 6 bases and the J segment 5 bases; nucleotides outside the gene matches: 17. The CDR3 nucleotides read TGCAGTGCCAGCAGGGGCTTAAGGACTAGCGTAGACAATGAGCAGTTCTTC. Amino acids: CSASRGLRTSVDNEQFF.

Ten or more counts support this clonotype. This chain links TRBV28 with TRBJ2-7, with TRBD2 matching over 7 bases. The CDR3 spans 10 residues. Germline values: CDR1 MDHEN, CDR2 SYDVKM. The CDR3 nucleotides read TGTTCTAGCGGCTCCTACGAGCAGTACTTC. Amino acids: CSSGSYEQYF.

The chain joins TRBV11-2 to TRBJ2-3; D is unclear. Germline V gene lookup returns CDR1 SGHAT and CDR2 FQNNGV. The CDR3 runs to 12 residues. V was cut by 5 bases and J by 2 bases, with 5 bases left in between. The CDR3 region is CASSRSTDTQYF. Here the CDR3 DNA reads TGTGCCAGCAGCCGCTCCACAGATACGCAGTATTTT.

On this clonotype: A far bigger clonotype differs at one base, so this is likely a read error. The V gene is TRBV20-1, the J gene TRBJ2-4; TRBD1 aligns across 7 bases. After removal of 6 bases from V and 13 bases from J, the junction contained 15 bases not matched to a gene. Germline values: CDR1 DFQATT, CDR2 SNEGSKA (reference sequence). The CDR3 has 13 residues. CDR3 coding DNA: TGCAGTGCCGTAGACAGGGCCTACAATGAGCAGTACTTC. It translates to CSAVDRAYNEQYF.

This clonotype came up many times. The chain recombines TRBV6-2 or TRBV6-3 with TRBJ2-7; no firm D call. CDR3 length: 14 residues. CDR1 and CDR2 (germline): MNHEY, SVGEGT. Trimming stripped 6 bases from V and 2 bases from J, with 14 bases between. CDR3 sequence (DNA): TGTGCCAGCAGCTCCGCGCGACCACCCTACGAGCAGTACTTC. It translates to CASSSARPPYEQYF.

Points on this clonotype: This likely reflects a read error, since a far larger clone is one base away. The chain carries TRBV13 and TRBJ1-1, with 7 bases that match TRBD1. Germline lookup yields CDR1 PRHDT and CDR2 FYEKMQ (reference sequence). This CDR3 comprises 14 residues. The CDR3 region is CASTLRDRNTEVFF. The CDR3 DNA sequence: TGTGCCAGCACCCTACGGGACAGAAACACTGAAGTTTTCTTT.

The chain recombines TRBV5-4 with TRBJ2-1; 10 nucleotides match TRBD2. The CDR3 is 16 residues long. After removal of 0 bases from V and 9 bases from J, the junction contained 9 bases not matched to a gene. Germline lookup yields CDR1 SGHNT and CDR2 YYREEE (reference sequence). The CDR3 region is CASSLARNSGRFEQFF. CDR3 sequence (DNA): TGTGCCAGCAGCTTGGCTCGCAATAGCGGGAGGTTTGAGCAGTTCTTC.

This clonotype was observed many times. The rearrangement joins TRBV6-6 to TRBJ1-6, with TRBD1 matching over 9 bases. The CDR3 has 14 amino acids. J lost 6 bases, V lost 7 bases, and 4 bases had no gene match. Germline values: CDR1 MNHNY, CDR2 SVGAGI (reference sequence). The CDR3 nucleotides are TGTGCCAGCACTCGGACAGGGGTTAATTCACCCCTCCACTTT. Translating it yields CASTRTGVNSPLHF.

This clonotype was recorded at least ten times. As DNA, the CDR3 is TGTGCCAGTAGTTTGCGGGGACGCGAGACCCAGTACTTC. The encoded protein is CASSLRGRETQYF. The V call is TRBV19, the J call TRBJ2-5, with D tentatively TRBD2 (6 bases). This CDR3 region has 13 residues. Per the germline V gene, CDR1 is LNHDA and CDR2 is SQIVND (reference sequence). V lost 5 bases to trimming and J lost 5 bases, with 12 bases between them.

In its sample, this clonotype was seen many times. This chain uses TRBV10-2 with TRBJ2-5; 7 bases are shared with TRBD1. J lost 1 base, V lost 5 bases, and 4 bases had no gene match. Germline CDR1 WSHSY, CDR2 SAAADI. The CDR3 has 14 residues. For the CDR3, the DNA is TGCGCCAGCAGTAGGGACAGACTCCAAGAGACCCAGTACTTC. This translates into CASSRDRLQETQYF.

This clonotype was found many times. V is TRBV6-2 or TRBV6-3 and J is TRBJ2-3; D might be TRBD1 (5 bases). Germline CDR1 is MNHEY and CDR2 is SVGEGT. V was shortened by 7 bases and J by 6 bases, with 14 bases between the two germline ends. This CDR3 contains 13 residues. The CDR3 region is CASTPGPGDTQYF. CDR3 DNA: TGTGCCAGCACCCCAGGGCCTGGGGATACGCAGTATTTT.

This clonotype was found many times. Here the CDR3 reads CSAPNWENEAFF. CDR3 DNA: TGCAGTGCCCCTAACTGGGAAAATGAAGCTTTCTTT. The chain joins TRBV20-1 to TRBJ1-1, with D hard to call. Germline V gene data show CDR1 as DFQATT and CDR2 as SNEGSKA (reference sequence). The CDR3 has 12 residues. Trimming took off 6 bases at V and 7 bases at J, with 15 bases between the two ends.